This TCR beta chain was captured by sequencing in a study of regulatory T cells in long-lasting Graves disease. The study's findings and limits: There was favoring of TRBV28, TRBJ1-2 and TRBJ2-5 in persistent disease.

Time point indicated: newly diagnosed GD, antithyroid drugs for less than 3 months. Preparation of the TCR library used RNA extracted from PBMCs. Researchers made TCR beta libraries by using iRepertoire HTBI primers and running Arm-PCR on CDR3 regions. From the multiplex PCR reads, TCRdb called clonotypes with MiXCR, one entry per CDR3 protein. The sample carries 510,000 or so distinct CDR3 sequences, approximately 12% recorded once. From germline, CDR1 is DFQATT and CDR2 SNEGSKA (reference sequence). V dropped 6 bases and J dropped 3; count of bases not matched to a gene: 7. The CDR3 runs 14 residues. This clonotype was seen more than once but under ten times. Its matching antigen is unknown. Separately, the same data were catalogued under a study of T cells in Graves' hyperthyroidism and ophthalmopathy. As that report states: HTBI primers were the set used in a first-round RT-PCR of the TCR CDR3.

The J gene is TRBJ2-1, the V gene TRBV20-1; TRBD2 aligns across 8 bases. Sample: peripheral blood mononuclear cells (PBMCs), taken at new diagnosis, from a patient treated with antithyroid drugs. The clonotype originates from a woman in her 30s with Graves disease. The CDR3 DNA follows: TGCAGTGCCACCGGGACTAGAAACTACAATGAGCAGTTCTTC. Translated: CSATGTRNYNEQFF.